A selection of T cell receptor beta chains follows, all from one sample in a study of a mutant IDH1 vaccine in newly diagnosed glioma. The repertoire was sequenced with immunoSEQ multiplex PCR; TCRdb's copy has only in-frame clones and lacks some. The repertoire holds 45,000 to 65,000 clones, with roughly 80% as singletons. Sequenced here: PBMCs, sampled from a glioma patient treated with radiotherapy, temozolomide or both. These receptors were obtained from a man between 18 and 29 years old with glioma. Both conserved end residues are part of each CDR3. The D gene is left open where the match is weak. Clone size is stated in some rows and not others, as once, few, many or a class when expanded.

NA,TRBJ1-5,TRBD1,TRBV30,CAWRPTGGYNQPQHF,TGTGCCTGGAGGCCGACAGGGGGCTACAATCAGCCCCAGCATTTT
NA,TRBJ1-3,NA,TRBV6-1,CASSFSGQPVNTIYF,TGTGCCAGCAGTTTTTCAGGACAGCCCGTGAACACCATATATTTT
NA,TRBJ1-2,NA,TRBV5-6,CASSLVRGLQNDYGYTF,TGTGCCAGCAGCTTGGTGCGTGGACTTCAAAATGACTATGGCTACACCTTC
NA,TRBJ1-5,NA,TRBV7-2,CASSLDRERQPQHF,TGTGCCAGCAGCTTAGACAGGGAGAGGCAGCCCCAGCATTTT
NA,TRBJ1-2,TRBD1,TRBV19,CASSPGTGDRAGYTF,TGTGCCAGTAGCCCCGGGACAGGAGACAGGGCTGGCTACACCTTC
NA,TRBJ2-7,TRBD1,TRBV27,CASSPGTGGLQGFYEQYF,TGTGCCAGCAGTCCCGGGACAGGGGGCCTGCAAGGTTTCTACGAGCAGTACTTC
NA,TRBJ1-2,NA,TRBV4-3,CASSQEVVQIYGYTF,TGCGCCAGCAGCCAAGAGGTCGTTCAGATCTATGGCTACACCTTC
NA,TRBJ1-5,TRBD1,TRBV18,CASSPGQLSNQPQHF,TGTGCCAGCTCACCGGGACAGCTTAGCAATCAGCCCCAGCATTTT
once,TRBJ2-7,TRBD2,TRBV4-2,CASSQDVTGGRSEQYF,TGTGCCAGCAGCCAGGATGTGACGGGGGGGCGGTCCGAGCAGTACTTC
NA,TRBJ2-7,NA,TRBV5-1,CASSGGVSYEQYF,TGCGCCAGCAGCGGGGGAGTCTCCTACGAGCAGTACTTC
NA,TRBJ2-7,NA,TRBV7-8,CASTRSRHELYF,TGTGCCAGCACAAGAAGCAGGCATGAGCTGTACTTC
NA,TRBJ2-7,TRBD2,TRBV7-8,CASSLSGRSYEQYF,TGTGCCAGCAGCCTTAGCGGGAGGTCCTACGAGCAGTACTTC